The 16 T cell receptor beta chains below come from one sample, sequenced in a study of regulatory T cells in long-lasting Graves disease. Indicated time point: newly diagnosed GD, antithyroid drugs for less than 3 months. The TCR library used RNA extracted from PBMCs. According to the study, TCR beta libraries were built with iRepertoire HTBI primers and CDR3-region Arm-PCR. Using its own MiXCR run on the multiplex PCR reads, TCRdb lists one record per CDR3 protein. The table includes fewer than 650,000 distinct CDR3 sequences, 15% to 20% detected once. Another study also made use of these data, one on T cells in Graves' hyperthyroidism and ophthalmopathy.

This specimen consisted of peripheral blood mononuclear cells (PBMCs), obtained at new diagnosis, from a patient treated with antithyroid drugs. These receptors all come from a man aged 18-30 years with Graves disease.

The chain employs TRBV4-2 and TRBJ2-1, with 9 bases fitting TRBD1. The ends lost 4 bases at V and 10 bases at J; junction bases unmatched: 14. From germline, CDR1 is LGHNA and CDR2 YNFKEQ. The CDR3 totals 16 residues. CDR3 residues: CASSPQGASGGKEQFF. The CDR3 bases are TGTGCCAGCAGCCCACAGGGGGCTAGCGGCGGCAAAGAGCAGTTCTTC.

The V and J genes are TRBV3-1 and TRBJ2-1; 10 bases line up with TRBD2. The length of the CDR3 is 16 residues. The V gene end was trimmed by 3 bases and the J gene end by 6 bases; junction bases not matched to a gene: 8. CDR1 LGHDT and CDR2 YNNKEL come from the germline V gene (reference sequence). The CDR3 region has the DNA TGTGCCAGCAGCCAGGAGGGACTAGCGCTTTCCAATGAGCAGTTCTTC. Protein sequence: CASSQEGLALSNEQFF.

The table lists this clonotype with a few counts. Just one base apart from a much larger clone, this may be a read error. The chain recombines TRBV11-2 with TRBJ2-7; D remains unclear. The germline gives CDR1 SGHAT, CDR2 FQNNGV. This CDR3 comprises 15 residues. The CDR3 nucleotides are TGTGCCAGCAGCTTAGATCTGGGTTTCTCCTACAAGCAGTACTTC. Protein: CASSLDLGFSYKQYF.

The V and J genes are TRBV27 and TRBJ2-2; 8 nucleotides match TRBD1. The V gene end was trimmed by 6 bases and the J gene end by 6 bases; junction bases not matched to a gene: 3. Germline CDR1 reads MNHEY; CDR2 reads SMNVEV (reference sequence). The CDR3 is 13 amino acids. This CDR3 reads CASRPGGSGELFF. CDR3 DNA sequence: TGTGCCAGCAGGCCAGGGGGCTCCGGGGAGCTGTTTTTT.

This clonotype was observed many times. This chain connects TRBV7-9 to TRBJ2-2; 14 bases fit TRBD2. Germline CDR1 is SEHNR and CDR2 is FQNEAQ (reference sequence). The CDR3 extends over 15 amino acids. V gave up 5 bases and J gave up 8 bases; unmatched junction bases: 4. CDR3 DNA: TGTGCCAGCAGCGCGGGACTAGCGGGAGTTGGGGAGCTGTTTTTT. As protein: CASSAGLAGVGELFF.

V is TRBV9 and J is TRBJ1-2, with TRBD1 as a possible D gene (5 bases). CDR1 and CDR2 (germline): SGDLS, YYNGEE. CDR3 length: 15 amino acids. Trimming shortened V by 0 bases and J by 5 bases, and 14 bases separated the two germline ends. The chain's CDR3 is CASSVDGGIGYGYTF. The CDR3 DNA follows: TGTGCCAGCAGCGTAGACGGGGGAATCGGGTATGGCTACACCTTC.

The chain recombines TRBV7-6 with TRBJ2-1, with D perhaps matching TRBD2 (6 bases). This CDR3 contains 17 residues. Trimming took 1 base from V and 4 from J, leaving 17 bases between them. CDR1 and CDR2 from the germline V gene are SGHVS and FNYEAQ. The CDR3 sequence is CASSLVAPEGIYNEQFF. DNA for the CDR3: TGTGCCAGCAGCTTAGTAGCTCCGGAGGGGATTTACAATGAGCAGTTCTTC.

This sequence joins TRBV27 and TRBJ2-1; D call uncertain. Trimming shortened V by 6 bases and J by 5 bases, and 8 bases separated the two germline ends. CDR3 length: 12 amino acids. Germline CDR1 and CDR2: MNHEY and SMNVEV (reference sequence). This chain's CDR3 is CASRTGDNEQFF. In DNA form, the CDR3 reads TGTGCCAGCAGAACCGGTGACAATGAGCAGTTCTTC.

This clonotype was seen at least ten times. The CDR3 DNA sequence: TGTGCCAGCAGTACAGGGGGCCCCTACAATGAGCAGTTCTTC. Translated: CASSTGGPYNEQFF. The rearrangement uses TRBV28 and TRBJ2-1; 9 nucleotides align to TRBD1. CDR1 MDHEN and CDR2 SYDVKM come from the germline V gene. This CDR3 has 14 residues. Germline trimming cut 5 bases from V and 2 bases from J; bases unmatched to any gene: 1.

Points on this clonotype: A far larger clone is a single base away, which makes a read error likely. J is TRBJ2-1 and V is TRBV2, with D perhaps matching TRBD2 (5 bases). The CDR3 is 12 amino acids. CDR1 is SNHLY, CDR2 FYNNEI, per germline. The CDR3 loop reads CASRTSGNEQSF. The DNA of the CDR3 is TGTGCCAGCAGAACCAGCGGCAATGAGCAGTCCTTC.

V and J are TRBV6-1 and TRBJ1-2; the match to TRBD1 covers 8 bases. This CDR3 is built from 22 residues. Germline CDR1 reads MNHNS; CDR2 reads SASEGT. V shed 5 bases and J 0 bases; nucleotides not matched to a gene: 26. CDR3: CASSRRTGSGSWVKTTNYGYTF. The DNA for the CDR3 is TGTGCCAGCAGTCGCAGGACAGGGTCGGGGTCCTGGGTAAAGACTACTAACTATGGCTACACCTTC.

This clonotype was seen at least ten times. This chain joins TRBV2 and TRBJ1-1; 10 bases are shared with TRBD1. Germline V lookup: CDR1 SNHLY, CDR2 FYNNEI. The CDR3 is made up of 14 amino acids. V shed 6 bases, J shed 5 bases, and the junction held 6 bases outside the gene matches. The DNA of the CDR3 is TGTGCCAGCAGGATGACAGGGGGCCCGACTGAAGCTTTCTTT. Encoded protein: CASRMTGGPTEAFF.

In its sample, this clonotype was seen many times. The chain employs TRBV25-1 and TRBJ1-3; D gene uncertain. The CDR3 loop spans 13 amino acids. Germline CDR1 MGHDK, CDR2 SYGVNS. Trimming took 5 bases from V and 0 from J, leaving 5 bases between them. This chain's CDR3 is CASSFNSGNTIYF. CDR3 in DNA: TGTGCCAGCAGTTTTAACTCTGGAAACACCATATATTTT.

This chain connects TRBV27 to TRBJ2-7, with 9 bases matching TRBD1. The length of the CDR3 is 17 residues. Germline V gives CDR1 MNHEY, CDR2 SMNVEV (reference sequence). The ends lost 3 bases at V and 3 bases at J; junction bases unmatched: 12. The CDR3 reads CASSFHPGTGRLYEQYF. The CDR3 bases are TGTGCCAGCAGTTTTCACCCCGGGACAGGGCGACTCTACGAGCAGTACTTC.

The chain employs TRBV20-1 and TRBJ2-1; TRBD2 matches 9 bases. J gave up 8 bases and V 4 bases, and 0 bases lay outside the gene matches. CDR3 size: 11 residues. Germline V gives CDR1 DFQATT, CDR2 SNEGSKA (reference sequence). The CDR3 loop is CSATSGDEQFF. The CDR3 region has the DNA TGCAGTGCTACTAGCGGGGATGAGCAGTTCTTC.

This clonotype was observed many times. In DNA, the CDR3 is TGCAGTGCTAGAATTAGACAGGGGTTCTCCTACGAGCAGTACTTC. Amino acid sequence: CSARIRQGFSYEQYF. The rearrangement joins TRBV20-1 to TRBJ2-7, with 8 bases fitting TRBD1. Unmatched junction bases numbered 6, after V lost 2 bases and J lost 0 bases. Germline V CDR1 and CDR2: DFQATT, SNEGSKA (reference sequence). The CDR3 totals 15 residues.